This T cell receptor (beta chain) was retrieved from a study of immune heterogeneity within non-small cell lung tumors (dated by TCRdb to between 2017 and 2018). Notes on the research overall: By histology, the tumors included nine to eleven non-squamous carcinomas, a handful of squamous cell carcinomas and 1 tumor not otherwise specified. To look at intratumoral immune heterogeneity, the study ran whole-exome sequencing, RNA-seq and TCR beta repertoire sequencing on several spatially distinct regions taken from every NSCLC tumor. TCR repertoire analysis included approximately 52 tumor loci from 15 or so patients, whereas transcriptome data included only approximately 48 loci from 12 patients. Neoantigen binding to each patient's HLA alleles was predicted with netMHCpan-3.0 for mutant peptides of 8 to 11 amino acids.

On the study overall, not on this receptor specifically: Identical dominant CDR3B clonotypes recurred across loci within a patient, yet different tumor locations also harbored unique high-frequency clones. Individual patients mostly had different high-frequency TCR beta clonotypes. Local T-cell repertoire clonality showed a statistically significant but moderate positive correlation with local tumor mutational burden (R approximately 0.34).

The CDR1 and CDR2 encoded by the germline V gene (reference sequence) are LNHDA and SQIVND. Between the V and J ends, shortened by 7 bases and 5 bases respectively, the junction contains 9 bases. Spanning cysteine to phenylalanine, the CDR3 consists of 12 amino acids. Kept here is only the CDR3 DNA, which spans 36 bases and is read in frame from base 1. A multiplex PCR system amplified the TCR beta CDR3 region, with a first 10-cycle round using 32 V-gene forward and 13 J-gene reverse primers. The first PCR round used a QIAGEN Multiplex PCR Kit, and the primer sequences were filed in Chinese patent CN105087789A. A second PCR round added Illumina universal primers using the Phusion High-Fidelity PCR Kit. TCR libraries were paired-end sequenced at 151 bp read length on the Illumina HiSeq X Ten platform. On the study's bioinformatics: Cutadapt was used to discard reads without multiplex PCR primers, PEAR merged the read pairs, and MiXCR with default settings called the CDR3 regions. Shannon entropy measured repertoire diversity, and clonality was calculated as one minus the Shannon entropy divided by the ln of the count of productive unique sequences. Clonotypes at a frequency of at least 0.5% were defined as dominant or high-frequency T-cell clones. TCRdb reprocessed the public reads (quality trimming at Q25 with fastp, clone calling with MiXCR) and kept in-frame beta chains. A single entry per CDR3 protein holds the most common genes and DNA from its merged rows. TCRdb, not the authors, supplied the V and J calls. The sample includes about 22,000 distinct CDR3 sequences, with 25% to 30% observed a single time. The top ten clonotypes cover less than 4% of the sample.

Genomic DNA extracted from bulk tumor tissue served as TCR template, with roughly 660 ng gDNA amplified per sample. During surgery, multiple biopsies were taken from each primary tumor, with sampling sites spaced as far apart as possible within the tumor mass. The study cohort was described as untreated and was composed of newly diagnosed NSCLC cases undergoing curative surgery. Donors were fewer than 18 newly diagnosed non-small cell lung cancer patients undergoing surgery with curative intent. Resected tumor masses were reviewed by two independent pathologists. Sequencing was performed only on DNA and RNA samples of high quality. Regarding this clonotype: Its cognate antigen has yet to be identified. No much larger clonotype is one base removed from it; base qualities were not supplied.

The sequencing sample was made of lung tumor tissue. The chain was built from TRBV19 and TRBJ2-1, with the D gene too uncertain to name. The receptor was derived from a man aged 40-50 years with non-small cell lung cancer. The CDR3 protein is CASKSPHNEQFF. The DNA sequence is given as TGTGCCAGTAAGTCCCCGCACAATGAGCAGTTCTTC.